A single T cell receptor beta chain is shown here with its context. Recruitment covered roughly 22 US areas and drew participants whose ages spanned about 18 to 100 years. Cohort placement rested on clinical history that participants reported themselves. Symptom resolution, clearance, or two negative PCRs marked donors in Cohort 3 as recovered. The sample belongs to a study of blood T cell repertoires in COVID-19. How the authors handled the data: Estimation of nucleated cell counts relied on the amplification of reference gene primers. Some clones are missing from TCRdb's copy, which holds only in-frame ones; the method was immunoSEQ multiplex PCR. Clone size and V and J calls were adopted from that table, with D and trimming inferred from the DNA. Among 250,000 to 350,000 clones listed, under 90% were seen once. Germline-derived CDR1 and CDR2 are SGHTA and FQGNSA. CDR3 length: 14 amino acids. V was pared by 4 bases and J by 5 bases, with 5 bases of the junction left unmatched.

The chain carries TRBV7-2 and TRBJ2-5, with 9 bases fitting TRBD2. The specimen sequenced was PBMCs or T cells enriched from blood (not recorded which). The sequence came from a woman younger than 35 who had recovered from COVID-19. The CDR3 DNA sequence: TGTGCCAGCAGCTCCCCTAGCGGGACGGAGACCCAGTACTTC. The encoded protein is CASSSPSGTETQYF.